This TCR beta chain is from a study of OX40 agonist ivuxolimab in advanced cancers. Background on the study: Partial responses were recorded for three patients, including one with hepatocellular carcinoma and two with cutaneous melanoma.

Germline CDR1 KGHSH, CDR2 LQKENI. The CDR3 has 13 residues. V was clipped by 0 bases and J by 2 bases, with 3 bases between them. Study conclusions and caveats: Expanded peripheral T cells had an undetermined antigen specificity. Low normalized T-cell clonal expansion was also seen in some nonresponders. At 0.1 to 3.0 mg/kg, CD4+ and CD8+ blood T cells expanded clonally by week 6.

This clone came up a few times. The antigen is unknown. Other DNA sequences in the sample encode the same CDR3. Data came from immunoSEQ multiplex PCR; TCRdb stores just in-frame clones and leaves some out. The sample lists about 73,000 clones; approximately 86% were seen once. The sequence was obtained from an adult with an advanced solid tumor such as melanoma, head and neck, liver or kidney cancer. This chain links TRBV18 with TRBJ2-3, with D unresolved. The sample consisted of CD4+ or CD8+ T cells sorted from blood, taken in a trial of the OX40 agonist ivuxolimab. CDR3 in amino acids: CASSPPSTDTQYF. CDR3 in DNA: TGTGCCAGCTCACCACCCTCCACAGATACGCAGTATTTT.